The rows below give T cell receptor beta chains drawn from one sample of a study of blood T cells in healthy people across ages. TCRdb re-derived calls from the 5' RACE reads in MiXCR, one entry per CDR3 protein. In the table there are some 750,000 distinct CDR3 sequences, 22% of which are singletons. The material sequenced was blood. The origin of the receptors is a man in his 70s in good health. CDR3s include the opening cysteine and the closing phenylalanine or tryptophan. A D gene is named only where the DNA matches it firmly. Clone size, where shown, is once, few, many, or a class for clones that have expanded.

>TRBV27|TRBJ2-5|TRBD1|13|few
CASTPHRGETQYF
TGTGCCAGCACACCTCACAGGGGAGAGACCCAGTACTTC
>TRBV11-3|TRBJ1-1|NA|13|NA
CASSPAGNSEAFF
TGTGCCAGCAGCCCGGCAGGGAACAGTGAAGCTTTCTTT
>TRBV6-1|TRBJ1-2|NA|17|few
CASSTRGGFGTFLSYTF
TGTGCCAGCAGTACCCGGGGAGGGTTCGGGACATTTCTTAGCTACACCTTC
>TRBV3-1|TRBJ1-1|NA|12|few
CASSQVYTEAFF
TGTGCCAGCAGCCAAGTTTACACTGAAGCTTTCTTT
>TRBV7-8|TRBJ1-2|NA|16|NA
CASTLITGGWNYGYTF
TGTGCCAGCACCCTCATTACAGGCGGATGGAACTATGGCTACACCTTC
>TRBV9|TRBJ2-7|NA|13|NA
CASSVGLVNEQYF
TGTGCCAGCAGCGTAGGTCTGGTTAACGAGCAGTACTTC
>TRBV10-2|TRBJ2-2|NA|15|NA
CASTYATPNTGELFF
TGCGCCAGCACTTATGCGACACCGAACACCGGGGAGCTGTTTTTT
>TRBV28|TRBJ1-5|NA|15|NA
CASSLFGHSNQPQHF
TGTGCCAGCAGTTTATTCGGCCATAGCAATCAGCCCCAGCATTTT
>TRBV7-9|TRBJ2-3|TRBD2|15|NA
CASRPLAADTDTQYF
TGTGCCAGCAGGCCCCTAGCGGCGGACACAGATACGCAGTATTTT
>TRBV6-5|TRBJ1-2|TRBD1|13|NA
CASREGARYGYTF
TGTGCCAGCAGGGAGGGGGCCCGCTATGGCTACACCTTC
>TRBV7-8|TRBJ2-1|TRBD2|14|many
CASSSAGGPDEQFF
TGTGCCAGCAGCTCAGCGGGAGGGCCTGATGAGCAGTTCTTC
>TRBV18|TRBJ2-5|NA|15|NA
CASSPNGLTTRTQYF
TGTGCCAGCTCACCAAATGGACTAACCACCCGGACCCAGTACTTC
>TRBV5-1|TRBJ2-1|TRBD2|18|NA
CASSPISRAGGRGNEQFF
TGCGCCAGCAGCCCCATCTCAAGAGCGGGAGGGCGGGGCAATGAGCAGTTCTTC
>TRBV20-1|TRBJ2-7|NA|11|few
CSAGTSYEQYF
TGCAGTGCTGGGACCTCCTACGAGCAGTACTTC
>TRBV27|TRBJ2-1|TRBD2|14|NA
CASSGTILGNEQFF
TGTGCCAGCAGTGGGACTATTCTCGGCAATGAGCAGTTCTTC
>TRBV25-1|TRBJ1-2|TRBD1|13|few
CASSDLTGGGYTF
TGTGCCAGCAGTGATTTAACAGGGGGCGGCTACACCTTC
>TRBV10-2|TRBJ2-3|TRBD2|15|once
CASSSLAGGLYTQYF
TGCGCCAGCAGTTCTCTAGCGGGGGGATTGTATACGCAGTATTTT
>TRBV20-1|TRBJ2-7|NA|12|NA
CSARGQTYEQYF
TGCAGTGCTAGAGGCCAGACCTACGAGCAGTACTTC
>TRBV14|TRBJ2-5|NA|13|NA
CASSLLSGGYLFF
TGTGCCAGCAGCCTCCTTTCTGGCGGTTACCTGTTCTTC
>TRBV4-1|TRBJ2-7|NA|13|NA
CASSQGDNFAQYF
TGCGCCAGCAGCCAAGGTGACAATTTTGCGCAGTACTTC
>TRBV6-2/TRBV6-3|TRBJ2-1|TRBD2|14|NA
CASSLAGGQYEQFF
TGTGCCAGCAGTTTAGCGGGAGGGCAGTATGAGCAGTTCTTC
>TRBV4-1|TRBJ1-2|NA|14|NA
CASSQDRSPQGYTF
TGCGCCAGCAGCCAAGATAGAAGCCCCCAGGGCTACACCTTC
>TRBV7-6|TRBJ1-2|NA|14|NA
CASSDLLSNYGYTF
TGTGCCAGCAGCGACCTCCTATCCAACTATGGCTACACCTTC
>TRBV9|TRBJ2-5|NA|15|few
CASSPHSGHRETQYF
TGTGCCAGCAGCCCCCATTCGGGACACCGAGAGACCCAGTACTTC
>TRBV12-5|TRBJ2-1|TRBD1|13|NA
CASGLSRDRKSPF
TGTGCTAGTGGTTTGAGCCGGGACAGGAAGTCTCCCTTC
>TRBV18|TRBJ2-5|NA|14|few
CASSPSRIEETQYF
TGTGCCAGCTCACCGTCTAGAATTGAAGAGACCCAGTACTTC
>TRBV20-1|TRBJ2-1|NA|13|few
CSATRQGLDEQFF
TGCAGTGCCACCAGACAGGGACTCGATGAGCAGTTCTTC
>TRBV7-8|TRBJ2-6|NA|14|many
CASSLISGANVLTF
TGTGCCAGCAGCTTAATCTCTGGGGCCAACGTCCTGACTTTC